This T cell receptor (beta chain) was found in a study of identical twins (dated by TCRdb to 2016 to 2017). Describing the broader study: To test whether fetal clonotypes persist, this study deep-sequenced TCR alpha and beta repertoires from monozygotic twins, from unrelated adults of various ages, and from cord blood. To rule out contamination, replicate twin experiments were performed at different times with different library preparation protocols. The paper's findings and limits, for the study overall: Recombination models systematically underestimated out-of-frame TCR alpha sharing in monozygotic twins but agreed with sharing between unrelated individuals. Fewer insertions were carried by abundant cord blood beta clonotypes; a weaker similar trend was observed in young adult naive repertoires, while no such trend was observed in memory repertoires. Because the same donors could not be followed over many years, the conclusions depended on cross-sectional statistical analysis. Invariant T cells such as MAIT and iNKT could partly confound zero-insertion analyses, although diverse VJ usage argued against such confounding for most clonotypes. A weaker excess of twin sharing was found in beta out-of-frame sequences because the signal-to-noise ratio was lowered by fewer shared sequences. Compared with coincidental sharing between unrelated individuals, out-of-frame TCR alpha sequences shared between twins showed an excess of sequences with low generation probability.

As regards this clonotype: Which antigen it targets is not known. No clone much larger than this one lies a single base away; base qualities are absent.

Only healthy Caucasian donors were included. From its cysteine to its phenylalanine, the CDR3 spans 14 amino acids. Only the CDR3 DNA is retained, 42 bases long and in frame from the first base. According to the germline V gene, CDR1 reads ENHRY and CDR2 reads SYGVKD. V is shortened by 8 bases, J by 3 bases, and the region joining them spans 14 bases. The library was generated by 5' RACE. Instrument on record: Illumina HiSeq 2000. Template switching added a universal primer binding site, and the final cDNA carried a unique molecular identifier that allowed TCR cDNA molecules to be counted accurately. Specific primers in the conserved constant-segment region were used to synthesize first-strand cDNA for the TCR alpha and beta chains. To control for contamination, every cDNA library was double barcoded, receiving both a SMART-Mk sample barcode and Illumina barcodes. TruSeq adapter sequences, together with Illumina sample barcodes, were added in two successive PCR steps. The TCR alpha and beta cDNA libraries were sequenced on the Illumina HiSeq platform using custom primers. From the authors' description of their analysis: Unique molecular identifiers were extracted from raw reads with MiGEC, and CDR3 positions were determined with MiXCR. For each individual, recombination models were inferred using an EM algorithm with the repgenHMM and IGoR tools. Shared clonotypes were analyzed with the tcR package in R, and sharing was normalized by the product of cloneset sizes. To study raw recombination without the effects of thymic and clonal selection, out-of-frame nonproductive sequences were analyzed. TCRdb itself trimmed the public reads at Q25 with fastp, ran MiXCR and retained productive beta chains. Every distinct CDR3 protein forms one entry, paired with its most common genes and DNA. The authors' filters were not applied to this entry. This sample comprises roughly 1,500,000 distinct CDR3 sequences, about 32% of them detected only once. The top ten clonotypes cover 0.27% of the sample.

The sequence came from a newborn girl in good health. Sample: cord blood. The rearranged segments are TRBV10-3 and TRBJ1-5; no D gene is confidently identified. This receptor has the CDR3 CAIGVGLTNQPQHF. The DNA is as follows: TGTGCCATCGGTGTCGGACTCACCAATCAGCCCCAGCATTTT.